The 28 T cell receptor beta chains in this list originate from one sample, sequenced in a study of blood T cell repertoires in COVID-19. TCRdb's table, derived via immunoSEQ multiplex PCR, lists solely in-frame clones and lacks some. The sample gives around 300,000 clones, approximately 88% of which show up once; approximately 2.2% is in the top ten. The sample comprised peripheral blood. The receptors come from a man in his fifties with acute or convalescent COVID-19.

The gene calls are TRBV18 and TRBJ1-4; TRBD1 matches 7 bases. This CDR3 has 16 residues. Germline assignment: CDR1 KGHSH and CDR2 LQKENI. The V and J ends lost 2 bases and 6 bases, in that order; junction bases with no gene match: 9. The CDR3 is CASSPSRRGLDEKLFF. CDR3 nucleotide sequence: TGTGCCAGCTCACCAAGTCGAAGGGGGCTCGATGAAAAACTGTTTTTT.

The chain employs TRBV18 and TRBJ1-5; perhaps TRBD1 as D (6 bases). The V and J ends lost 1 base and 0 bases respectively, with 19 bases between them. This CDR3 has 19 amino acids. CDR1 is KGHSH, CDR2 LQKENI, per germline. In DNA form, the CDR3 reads TGTGCCAGCTCACCACTCCGGACAGAATCCTCTTATAGCAATCAGCCCCAGCATTTT. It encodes CASSPLRTESSYSNQPQHF. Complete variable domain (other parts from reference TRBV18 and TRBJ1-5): NAGVMQNPRHLVRRRGQEARLRCSPMKGHSHVYWYRQLPEEGLKFMVYLQKENIIDESGMPKERFSAEFPKEGPSILRIQQVVRGDSAAYFCASSPLRTESSYSNQPQHFGDGTRLSIL.

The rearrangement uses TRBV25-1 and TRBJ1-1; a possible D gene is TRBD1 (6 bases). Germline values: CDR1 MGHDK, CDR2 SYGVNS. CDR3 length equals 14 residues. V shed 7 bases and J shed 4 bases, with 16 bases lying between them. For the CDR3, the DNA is TGTGCCAGCAAAAAGGGGCGGGGGCTCACTGAAGCTTTCTTT. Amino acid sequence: CASKKGRGLTEAFF.

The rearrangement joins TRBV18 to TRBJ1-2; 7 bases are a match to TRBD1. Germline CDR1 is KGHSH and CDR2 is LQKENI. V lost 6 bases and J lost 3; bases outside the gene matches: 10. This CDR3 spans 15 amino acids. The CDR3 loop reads CASSPNGQGDYGYTF. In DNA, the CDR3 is TGTGCCAGCTCCCCCAATGGGCAGGGGGACTATGGCTACACCTTC.

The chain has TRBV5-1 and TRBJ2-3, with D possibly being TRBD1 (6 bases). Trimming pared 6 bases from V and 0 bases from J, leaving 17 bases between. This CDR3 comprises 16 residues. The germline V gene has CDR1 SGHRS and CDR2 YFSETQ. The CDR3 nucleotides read TGCGCCAGCAACCTTGGACAGACCCCTAGCACAGATACGCAGTATTTT. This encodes CASNLGQTPSTDTQYF.

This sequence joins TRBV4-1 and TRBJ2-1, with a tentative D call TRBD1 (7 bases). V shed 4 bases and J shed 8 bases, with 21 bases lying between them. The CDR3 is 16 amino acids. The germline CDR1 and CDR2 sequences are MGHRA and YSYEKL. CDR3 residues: CASSPRRDRNHYEQFF. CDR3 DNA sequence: TGCGCCAGCAGCCCAAGGAGGGACAGAAACCACTATGAGCAGTTCTTC.

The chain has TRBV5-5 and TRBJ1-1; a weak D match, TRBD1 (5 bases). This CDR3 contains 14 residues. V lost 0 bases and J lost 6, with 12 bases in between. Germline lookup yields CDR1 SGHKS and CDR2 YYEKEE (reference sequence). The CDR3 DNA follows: TGTGCCAGCAGCTTGGAGGAGGGGAGGGCTGAAGCTTTCTTT. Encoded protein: CASSLEEGRAEAFF.

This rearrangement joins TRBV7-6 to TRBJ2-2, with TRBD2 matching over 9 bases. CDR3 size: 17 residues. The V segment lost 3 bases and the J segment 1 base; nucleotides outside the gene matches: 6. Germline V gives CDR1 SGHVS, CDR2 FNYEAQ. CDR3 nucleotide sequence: TGTGCCAGCAGCTTCCACCTAGCGGGGAGGAACACCGGGGAGCTGTTTTTT. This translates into CASSFHLAGRNTGELFF.

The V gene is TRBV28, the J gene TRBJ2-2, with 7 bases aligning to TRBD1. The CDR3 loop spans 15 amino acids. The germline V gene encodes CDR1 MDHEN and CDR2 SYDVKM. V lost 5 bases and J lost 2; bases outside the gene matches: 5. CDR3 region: CASSTGTANTGELFF. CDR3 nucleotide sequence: TGTGCCAGCAGTACCGGGACAGCTAACACCGGGGAGCTGTTTTTT.

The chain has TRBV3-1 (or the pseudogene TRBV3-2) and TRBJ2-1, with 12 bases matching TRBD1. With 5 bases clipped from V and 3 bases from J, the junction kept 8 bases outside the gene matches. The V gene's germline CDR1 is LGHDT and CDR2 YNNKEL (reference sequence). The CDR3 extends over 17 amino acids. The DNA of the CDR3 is TGTGCCAGCAGCACCTGGGACAGGGGGCAAAACTACAATGAGCAGTTCTTC. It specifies CASSTWDRGQNYNEQFF.

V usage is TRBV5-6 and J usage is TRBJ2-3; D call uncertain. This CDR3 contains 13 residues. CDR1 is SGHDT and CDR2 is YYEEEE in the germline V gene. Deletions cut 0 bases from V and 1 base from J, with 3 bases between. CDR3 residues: CASSLERTDTQYF. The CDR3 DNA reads TGTGCCAGCAGCTTGGAGCGCACAGATACGCAGTATTTT.

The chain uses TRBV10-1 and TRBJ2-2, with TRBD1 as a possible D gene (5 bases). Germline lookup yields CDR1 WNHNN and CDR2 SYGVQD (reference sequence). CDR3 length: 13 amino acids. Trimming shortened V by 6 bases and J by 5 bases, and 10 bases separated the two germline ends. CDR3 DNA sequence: TGCGCCAGCAGGGCCACAGGAACCGGGGAGCTGTTTTTT. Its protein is CASRATGTGELFF.

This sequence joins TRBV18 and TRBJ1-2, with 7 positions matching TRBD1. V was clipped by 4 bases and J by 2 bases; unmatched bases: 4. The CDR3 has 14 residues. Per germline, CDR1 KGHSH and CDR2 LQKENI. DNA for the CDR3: TGTGCCAGCTCACTACAGGGGCGGAACTATGGCTACACCTTC. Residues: CASSLQGRNYGYTF.

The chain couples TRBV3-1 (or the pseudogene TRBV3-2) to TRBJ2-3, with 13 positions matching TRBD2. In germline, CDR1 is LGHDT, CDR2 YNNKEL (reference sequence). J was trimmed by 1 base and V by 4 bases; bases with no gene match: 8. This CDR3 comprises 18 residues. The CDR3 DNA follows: TGTGCCAGCAGCCCCCGGGAACTAGCGGGGGGGCGCACAGATACGCAGTATTTT. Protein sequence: CASSPRELAGGRTDTQYF.

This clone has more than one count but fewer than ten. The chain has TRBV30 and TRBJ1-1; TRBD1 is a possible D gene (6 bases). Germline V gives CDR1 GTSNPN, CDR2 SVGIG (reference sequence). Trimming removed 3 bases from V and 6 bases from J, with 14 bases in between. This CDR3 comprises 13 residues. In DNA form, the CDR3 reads TGTGCCTGGAGGCTACAGGGTTCCGCTGAAGCTTTCTTT. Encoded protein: CAWRLQGSAEAFF.

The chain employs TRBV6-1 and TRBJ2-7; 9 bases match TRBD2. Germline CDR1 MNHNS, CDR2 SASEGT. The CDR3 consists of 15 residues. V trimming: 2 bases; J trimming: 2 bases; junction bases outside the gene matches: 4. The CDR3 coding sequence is TGTGCCAGCAGTGAACAGCTAGCGGGGACCTACGAGCAGTACTTC. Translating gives CASSEQLAGTYEQYF.

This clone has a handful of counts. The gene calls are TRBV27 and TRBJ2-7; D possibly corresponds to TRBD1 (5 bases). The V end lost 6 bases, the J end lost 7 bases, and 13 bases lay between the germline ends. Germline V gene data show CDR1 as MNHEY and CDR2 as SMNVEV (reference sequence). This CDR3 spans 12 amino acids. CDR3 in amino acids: CASSLGAGEQYF. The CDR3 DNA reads TGTGCCAGCAGCCTAGGGGCAGGAGAGCAGTACTTC.

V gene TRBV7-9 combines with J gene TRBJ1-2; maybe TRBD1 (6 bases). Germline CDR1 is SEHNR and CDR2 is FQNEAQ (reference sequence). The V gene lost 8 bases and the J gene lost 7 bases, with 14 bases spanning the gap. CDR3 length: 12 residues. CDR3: CASDRQDGGYTF. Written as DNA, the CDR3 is TGTGCCAGCGATCGACAGGACGGTGGCTACACCTTC.

The CDR3 here is CASSLADIEVGTQYF. The CDR3 DNA reads as TGTGCCAGCAGCTTAGCTGATATAGAGGTTGGGACCCAGTACTTC. The chain joins TRBV11-1 to TRBJ2-5, with no clear D. V gave up 0 bases and J gave up 7 bases, with 15 bases separating them. The CDR3 sequence is 15 residues long. The germline V gene has CDR1 SGHAT and CDR2 FQDESV (reference sequence).

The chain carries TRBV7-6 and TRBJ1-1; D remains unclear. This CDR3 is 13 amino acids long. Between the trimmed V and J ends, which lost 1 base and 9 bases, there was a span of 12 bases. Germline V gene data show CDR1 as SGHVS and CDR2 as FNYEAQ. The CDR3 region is CASSLGAFEKAFF. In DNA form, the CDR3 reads TGTGCCAGCAGCTTAGGAGCGTTCGAAAAAGCTTTCTTT.

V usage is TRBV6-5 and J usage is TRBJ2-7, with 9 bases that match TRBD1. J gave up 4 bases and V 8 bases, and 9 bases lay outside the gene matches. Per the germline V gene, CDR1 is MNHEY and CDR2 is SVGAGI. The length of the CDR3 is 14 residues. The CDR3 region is CASRDRVRVYEQYF. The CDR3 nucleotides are TGTGCCAGCCGGGACAGGGTGAGGGTTTACGAGCAGTACTTC.

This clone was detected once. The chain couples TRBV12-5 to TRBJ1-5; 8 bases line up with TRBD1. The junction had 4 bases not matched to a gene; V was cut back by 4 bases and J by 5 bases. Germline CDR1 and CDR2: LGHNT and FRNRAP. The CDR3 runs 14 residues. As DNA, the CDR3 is TGTGCTAGTGGTTCCGGACAGGGTGATCAGCCCCAGCATTTT. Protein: CASGSGQGDQPQHF.

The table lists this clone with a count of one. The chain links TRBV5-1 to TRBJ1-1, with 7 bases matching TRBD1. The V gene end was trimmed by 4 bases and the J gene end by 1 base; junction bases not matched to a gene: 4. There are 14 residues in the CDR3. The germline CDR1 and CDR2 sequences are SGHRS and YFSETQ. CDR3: CASSADRQNTEAFF. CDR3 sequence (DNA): TGCGCCAGCAGCGCGGACAGGCAGAACACTGAAGCTTTCTTT.

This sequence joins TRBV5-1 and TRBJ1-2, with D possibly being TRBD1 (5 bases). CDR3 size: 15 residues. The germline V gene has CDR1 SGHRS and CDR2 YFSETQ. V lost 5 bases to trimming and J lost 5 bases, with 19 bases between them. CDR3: CASRPSFGGNYGYTF. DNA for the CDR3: TGCGCCAGCAGGCCCTCTTTTGGGGGGAATTATGGCTACACCTTC.

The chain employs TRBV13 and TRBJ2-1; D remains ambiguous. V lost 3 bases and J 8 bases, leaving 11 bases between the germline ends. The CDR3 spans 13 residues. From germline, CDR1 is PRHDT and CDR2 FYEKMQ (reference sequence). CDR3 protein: CASSLRTNDEQFF. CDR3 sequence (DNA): TGTGCCAGCAGCTTGAGAACGAACGATGAGCAGTTCTTC.

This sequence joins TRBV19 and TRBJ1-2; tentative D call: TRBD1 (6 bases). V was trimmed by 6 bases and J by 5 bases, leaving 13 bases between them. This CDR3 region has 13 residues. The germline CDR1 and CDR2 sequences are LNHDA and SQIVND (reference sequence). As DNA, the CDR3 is TGTGCCAGTAGGGGTCGGGGGGCTTATGGCTACACCTTC. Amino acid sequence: CASRGRGAYGYTF.

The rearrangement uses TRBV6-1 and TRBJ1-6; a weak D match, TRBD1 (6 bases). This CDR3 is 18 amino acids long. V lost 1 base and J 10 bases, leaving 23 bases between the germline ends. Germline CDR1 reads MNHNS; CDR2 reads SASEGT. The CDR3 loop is CASSEVGGAQGGKSPLHF. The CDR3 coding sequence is TGTGCCAGCAGTGAAGTTGGGGGAGCACAGGGTGGGAAGTCACCCCTCCACTTT.

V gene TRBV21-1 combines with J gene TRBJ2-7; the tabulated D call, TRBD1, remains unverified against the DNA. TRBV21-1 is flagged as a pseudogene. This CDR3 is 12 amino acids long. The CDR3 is CASSKTAHEQYF. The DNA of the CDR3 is TGTGCCAGCAGCAAAACAGCCCACGAGCAGTACTTC.